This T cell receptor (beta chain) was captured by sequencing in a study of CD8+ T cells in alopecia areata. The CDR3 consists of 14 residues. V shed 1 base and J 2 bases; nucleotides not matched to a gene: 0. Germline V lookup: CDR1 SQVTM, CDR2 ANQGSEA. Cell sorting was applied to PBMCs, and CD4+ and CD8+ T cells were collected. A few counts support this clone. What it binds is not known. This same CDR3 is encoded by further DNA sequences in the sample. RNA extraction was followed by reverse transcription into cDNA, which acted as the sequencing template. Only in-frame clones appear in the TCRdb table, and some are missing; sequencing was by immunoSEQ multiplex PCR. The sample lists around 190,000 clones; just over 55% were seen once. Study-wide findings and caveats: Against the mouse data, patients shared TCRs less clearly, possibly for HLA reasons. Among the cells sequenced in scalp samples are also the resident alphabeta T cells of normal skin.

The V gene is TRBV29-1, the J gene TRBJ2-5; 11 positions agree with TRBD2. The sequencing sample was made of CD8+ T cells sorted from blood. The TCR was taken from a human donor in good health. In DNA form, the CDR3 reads TGCAGCGTTGAAGGACTAGCGGGGCAAGAGACCCAGTACTTC. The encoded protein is CSVEGLAGQETQYF.